This T cell receptor beta chain was captured by sequencing in a study of blood T cell repertoires in COVID-19. V shed 6 bases, J shed 13 bases, and the junction held 13 bases outside the gene matches. Germline values: CDR1 MNHEY, CDR2 SMNVEV (reference sequence). This CDR3 spans 15 amino acids. Only in-frame clones appear in the TCRdb table, and some are missing; sequencing was by immunoSEQ multiplex PCR. This sample carries 70,000 to 95,000 clones, approximately 86% of them seen once, and the ten largest clones take about 4.4%. The J gene is TRBJ2-6, the V gene TRBV27; TRBD1 matches 9 bases. The clonotype comes from a woman older than 75 with acute or convalescent COVID-19. Sequenced material: peripheral blood. CDR3 DNA sequence: TGTGCCAGCAGGGAGGGGACGGGACAGGGCTTAGTCCTGACTTTC. Its protein is CASREGTGQGLVLTF.